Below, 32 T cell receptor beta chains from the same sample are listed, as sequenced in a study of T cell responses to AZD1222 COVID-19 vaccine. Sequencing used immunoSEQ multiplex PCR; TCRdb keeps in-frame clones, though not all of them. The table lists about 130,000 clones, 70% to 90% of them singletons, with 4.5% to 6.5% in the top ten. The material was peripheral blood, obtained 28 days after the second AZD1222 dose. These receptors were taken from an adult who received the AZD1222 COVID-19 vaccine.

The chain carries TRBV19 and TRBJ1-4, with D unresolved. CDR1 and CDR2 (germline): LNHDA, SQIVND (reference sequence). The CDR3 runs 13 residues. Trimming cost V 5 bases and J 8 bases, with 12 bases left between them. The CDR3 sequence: CASSGDLTEKLFF. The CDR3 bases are TGTGCCAGTAGTGGTGACTTAACGGAAAAACTGTTTTTT. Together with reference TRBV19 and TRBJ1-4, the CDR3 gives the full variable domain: DGGITQSPKYLFRKEGQNVTLSCEQNLNHDAMYWYRQDPGQGLRLIYYSQIVNDFQKGDIAEGYSVSREKKESFPLTVTSAQKNPTAFYLCASSGDLTEKLFFGSGTQLSVL.

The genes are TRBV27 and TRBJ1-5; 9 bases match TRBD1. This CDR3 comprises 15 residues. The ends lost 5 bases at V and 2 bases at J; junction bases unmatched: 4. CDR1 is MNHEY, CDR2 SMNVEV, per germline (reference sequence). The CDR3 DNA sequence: TGTGCCAGCAGTCCCTGGACAGGGGGCAATCAGCCCCAGCATTTT. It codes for CASSPWTGGNQPQHF.

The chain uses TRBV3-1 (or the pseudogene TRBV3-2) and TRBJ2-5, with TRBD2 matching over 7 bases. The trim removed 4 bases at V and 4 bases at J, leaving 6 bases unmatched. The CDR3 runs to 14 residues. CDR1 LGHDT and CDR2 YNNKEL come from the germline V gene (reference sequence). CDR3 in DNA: TGTGCCAGCAGCCCACTCCCGGGGGGAGAGACCCAGTACTTC. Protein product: CASSPLPGGETQYF.

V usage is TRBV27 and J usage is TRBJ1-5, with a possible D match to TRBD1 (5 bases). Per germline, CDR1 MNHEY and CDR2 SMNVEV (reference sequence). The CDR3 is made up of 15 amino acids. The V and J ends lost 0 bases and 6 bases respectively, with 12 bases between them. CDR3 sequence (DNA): TGTGCCAGCAGTTTATCGGGGGGAACTACTCAGCCCCAGCATTTT. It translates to CASSLSGGTTQPQHF.

The CDR3, as DNA: TGTGCCACGGGACTAGCGGGACACAATGAGCAGTTCTTC. Its translation is CATGLAGHNEQFF. The rearrangement uses TRBV13 and TRBJ2-1; 13 positions agree with TRBD2. Germline V gene data show CDR1 as PRHDT and CDR2 as FYEKMQ (reference sequence). This CDR3 is built from 13 residues. Trimming cost V 10 bases and J 5 bases; bases outside gene matches: 2.

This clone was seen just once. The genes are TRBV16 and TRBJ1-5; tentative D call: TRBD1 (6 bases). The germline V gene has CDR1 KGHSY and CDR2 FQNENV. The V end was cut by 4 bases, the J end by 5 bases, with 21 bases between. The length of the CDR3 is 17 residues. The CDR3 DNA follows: TGTGCCAGCAGCCCTACAGTACTCCGGGACAACGATCAGCCCCAGCATTTT. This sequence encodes CASSPTVLRDNDQPQHF. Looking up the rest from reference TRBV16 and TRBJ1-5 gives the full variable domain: GEEVAQTPKHLVRGEGQKAKLYCAPIKGHSYVFWYQQVLKNEFKFLISFQNENVFDETGMPKERFSAKCLPNSPCSLEIQATKLEDSAVYFCASSPTVLRDNDQPQHFGDGTRLSIL.

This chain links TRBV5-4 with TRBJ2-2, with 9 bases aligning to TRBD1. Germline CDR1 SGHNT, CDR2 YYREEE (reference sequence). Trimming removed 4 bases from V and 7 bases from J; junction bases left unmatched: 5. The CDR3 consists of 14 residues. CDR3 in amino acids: CASSTQGAGGELFF. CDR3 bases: TGTGCCAGCAGCACACAGGGGGCGGGCGGGGAGCTGTTTTTT.

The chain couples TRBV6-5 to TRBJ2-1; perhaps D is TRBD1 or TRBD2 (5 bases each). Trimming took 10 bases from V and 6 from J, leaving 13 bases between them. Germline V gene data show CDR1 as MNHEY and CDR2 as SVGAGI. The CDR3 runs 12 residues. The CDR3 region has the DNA TGTGCCACCGGGACCTACGGCAATGAGCAGTTCTTC. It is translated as CATGTYGNEQFF.

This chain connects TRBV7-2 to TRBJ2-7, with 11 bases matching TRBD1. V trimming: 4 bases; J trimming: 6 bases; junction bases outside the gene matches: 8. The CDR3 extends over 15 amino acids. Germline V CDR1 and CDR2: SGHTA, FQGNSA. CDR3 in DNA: TGTGCCAGCAGCTCCGGGACAGGGGGTACGCGCGAGCAGTACTTC. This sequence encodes CASSSGTGGTREQYF.

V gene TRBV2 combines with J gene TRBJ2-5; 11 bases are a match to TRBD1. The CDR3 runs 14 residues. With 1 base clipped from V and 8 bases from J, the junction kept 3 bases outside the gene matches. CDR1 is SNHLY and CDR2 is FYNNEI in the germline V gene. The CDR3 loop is CASSEVDRGQTQYF. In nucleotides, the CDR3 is TGTGCCAGCAGTGAAGTGGACAGGGGGCAAACCCAGTACTTC. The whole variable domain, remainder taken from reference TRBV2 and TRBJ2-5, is EPEVTQTPSHQVTQMGQEVILRCVPISNHLYFYWYRQILGQKVEFLVSFYNNEISEKSEIFDDQFSVERPDGSNFTLKIRSTKLEDSAMYFCASSEVDRGQTQYFGPGTRLLVL.

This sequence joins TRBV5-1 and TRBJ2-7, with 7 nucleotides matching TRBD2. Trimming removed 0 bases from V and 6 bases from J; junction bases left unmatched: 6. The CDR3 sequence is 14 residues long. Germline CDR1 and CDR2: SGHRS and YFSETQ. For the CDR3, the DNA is TGCGCCAGCAGCTTGGCCTCGGGGGGAGCCGAGCAGTACTTC. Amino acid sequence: CASSLASGGAEQYF.

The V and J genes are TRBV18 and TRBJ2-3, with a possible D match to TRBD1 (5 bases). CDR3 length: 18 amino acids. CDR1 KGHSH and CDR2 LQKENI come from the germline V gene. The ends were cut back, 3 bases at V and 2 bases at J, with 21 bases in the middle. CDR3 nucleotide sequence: TGTGCCAGCTCACCGCTTACAGGATTGACGTCGAACACAGATACGCAGTATTTT. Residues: CASSPLTGLTSNTDTQYF.

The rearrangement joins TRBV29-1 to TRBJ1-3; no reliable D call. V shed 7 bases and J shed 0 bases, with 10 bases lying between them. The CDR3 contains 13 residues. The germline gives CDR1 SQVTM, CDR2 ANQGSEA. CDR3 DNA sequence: TGCAGCGCCACAGTTAACTCTGGAAACACCATATATTTT. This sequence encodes CSATVNSGNTIYF.

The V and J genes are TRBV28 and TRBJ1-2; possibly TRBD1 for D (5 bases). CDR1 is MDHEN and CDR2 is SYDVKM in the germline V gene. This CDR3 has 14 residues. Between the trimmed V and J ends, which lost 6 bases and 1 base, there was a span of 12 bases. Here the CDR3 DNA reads TGTGCCAGCAGGTCGACAGAGCTTAACTATGGCTACACCTTC. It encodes CASRSTELNYGYTF.

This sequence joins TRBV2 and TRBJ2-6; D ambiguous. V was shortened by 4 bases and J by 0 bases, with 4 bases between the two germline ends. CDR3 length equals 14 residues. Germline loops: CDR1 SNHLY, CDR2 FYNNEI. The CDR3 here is CASSGLSGANVLTF. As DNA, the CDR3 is TGTGCCAGCAGTGGTCTCTCTGGGGCCAACGTCCTGACTTTC.

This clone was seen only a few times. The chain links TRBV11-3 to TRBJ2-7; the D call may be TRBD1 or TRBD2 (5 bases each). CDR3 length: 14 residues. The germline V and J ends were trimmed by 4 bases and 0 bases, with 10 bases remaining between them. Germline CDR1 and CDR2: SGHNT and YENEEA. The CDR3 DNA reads TGTGCCAGCAGCTCCAGGGACGGCTCCTACGAGCAGTACTTC. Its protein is CASSSRDGSYEQYF. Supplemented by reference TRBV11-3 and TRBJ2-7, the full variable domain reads EAGVVQSPRYKIIEKKQPVAFWCNPISGHNTLYWYLQNLGQGPELLIRYENEEAVDDSQLPKDRFSAERLKGVDSTLKIQPAELGDSAVYLCASSSRDGSYEQYFGPGTRLTVT.

The CDR3 DNA reads TGTGCCAGCAGCCCCCGCCGGGGACAGGGGAGCACTGAAGCTTTCTTT. This encodes CASSPRRGQGSTEAFF. This sequence joins TRBV7-8 and TRBJ1-1; 10 bases line up with TRBD1. Looked up from germline, CDR1 is SGHVS and CDR2 is FQNEAQ. With V trimmed by 5 bases and J by 4 bases, 10 bases remained unmatched. The CDR3 contains 16 residues. Full variable domain (rest looked up from reference TRBV7-8 and TRBJ1-1): GAGVSQSPRYKVAKRGQDVALRCDPISGHVSLFWYQQALGQGPEFLTYFQNEAQLDKSGLPSDRFFAERPEGSVSTLKIQRTQQEDSAVYLCASSPRRGQGSTEAFFGQGTRLTVV.

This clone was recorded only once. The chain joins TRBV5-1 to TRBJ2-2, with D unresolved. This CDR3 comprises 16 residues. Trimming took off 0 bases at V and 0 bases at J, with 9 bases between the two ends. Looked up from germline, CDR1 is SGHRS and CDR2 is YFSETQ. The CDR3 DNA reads TGCGCCAGCAGCTTGGCCAGATCAGCGAACACCGGGGAGCTGTTTTTT. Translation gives CASSLARSANTGELFF.

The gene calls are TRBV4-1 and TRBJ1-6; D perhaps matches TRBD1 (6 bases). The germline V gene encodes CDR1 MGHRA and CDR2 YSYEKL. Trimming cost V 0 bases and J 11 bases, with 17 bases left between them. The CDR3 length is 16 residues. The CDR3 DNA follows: TGCGCCAGCAGCCAAGATCGGGGGGCGAGGAGGACACCCCTCCACTTT. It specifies CASSQDRGARRTPLHF.

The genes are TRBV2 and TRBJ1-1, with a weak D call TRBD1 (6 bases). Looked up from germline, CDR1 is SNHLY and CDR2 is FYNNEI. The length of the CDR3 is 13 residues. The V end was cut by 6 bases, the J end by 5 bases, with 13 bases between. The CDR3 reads CASRQFRGTEAFF. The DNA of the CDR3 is TGTGCCAGCAGGCAATTCAGGGGAACTGAAGCTTTCTTT. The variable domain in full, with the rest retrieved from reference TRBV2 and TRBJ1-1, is EPEVTQTPSHQVTQMGQEVILRCVPISNHLYFYWYRQILGQKVEFLVSFYNNEISEKSEIFDDQFSVERPDGSNFTLKIRSTKLEDSAMYFCASRQFRGTEAFFGQGTRLTVV.

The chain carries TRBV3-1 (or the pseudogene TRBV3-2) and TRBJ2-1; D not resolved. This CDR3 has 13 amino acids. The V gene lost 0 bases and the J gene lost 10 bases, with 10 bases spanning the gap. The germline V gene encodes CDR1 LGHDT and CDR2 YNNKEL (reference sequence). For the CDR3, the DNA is TGTGCCAGCAGCCAAGAATGGTGGCGGGAGCAGTTCTTC. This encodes CASSQEWWREQFF.

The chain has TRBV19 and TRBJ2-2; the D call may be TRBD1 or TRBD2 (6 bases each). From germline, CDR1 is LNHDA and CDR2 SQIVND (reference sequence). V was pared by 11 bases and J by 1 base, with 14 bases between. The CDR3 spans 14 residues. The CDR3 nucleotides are TGTGCCGGAGGGGAGACAGGGAACACCGGGGAGCTGTTTTTT. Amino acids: CAGGETGNTGELFF.

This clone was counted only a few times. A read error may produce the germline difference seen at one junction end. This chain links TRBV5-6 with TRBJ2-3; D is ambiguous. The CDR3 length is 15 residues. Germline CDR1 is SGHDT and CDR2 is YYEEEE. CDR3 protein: CASSYRHPSRDTQYF. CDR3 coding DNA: TGTGCCAGCAGCTATCGCCACCCAAGCAGAGATACGCAGTATTTT.

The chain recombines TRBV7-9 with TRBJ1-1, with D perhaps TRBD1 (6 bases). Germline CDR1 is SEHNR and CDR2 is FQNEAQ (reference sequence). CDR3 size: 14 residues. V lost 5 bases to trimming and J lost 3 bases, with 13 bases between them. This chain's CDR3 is CASSNRQAHTEAFF. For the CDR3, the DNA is TGTGCCAGCAGCAATCGACAGGCGCACACTGAAGCTTTCTTT.

CDR3 protein: CASSLRRGQGGYGPQHF. As DNA, the CDR3 is TGTGCCAGCAGTTTAAGGAGGGGACAGGGGGGTTACGGGCCCCAGCATTTT. The gene calls are TRBV28 and TRBJ1-5, with 11 nucleotides matching TRBD1. With V trimmed by 2 bases and J by 9 bases, 12 bases remained unmatched. This CDR3 is built from 17 residues. In germline, CDR1 is MDHEN, CDR2 SYDVKM. Variable domain in full (rest from reference TRBV28 and TRBJ1-5): DVKVTQSSRYLVKRTGEKVFLECVQDMDHENMFWYRQDPGLGLRLIYFSYDVKMKEKGDIPEGYSVSREKKERFSLILESASTNQTSMYLCASSLRRGQGGYGPQHFGDGTRLSIL.

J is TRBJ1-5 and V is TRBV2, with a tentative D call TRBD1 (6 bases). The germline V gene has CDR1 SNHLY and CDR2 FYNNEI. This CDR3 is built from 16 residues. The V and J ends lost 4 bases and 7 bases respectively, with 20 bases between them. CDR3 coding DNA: TGTGCCAGCAGTGCTGAATTTGGGGGCGAGGGGCAGCCCCAGCATTTT. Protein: CASSAEFGGEGQPQHF.

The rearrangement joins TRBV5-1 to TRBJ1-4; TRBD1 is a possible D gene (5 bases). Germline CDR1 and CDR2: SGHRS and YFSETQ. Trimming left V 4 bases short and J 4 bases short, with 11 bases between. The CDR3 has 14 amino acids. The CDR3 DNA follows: TGCGCCAGCAGCGCGGGCAGGGATAATGAAAAACTGTTTTTT. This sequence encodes CASSAGRDNEKLFF.

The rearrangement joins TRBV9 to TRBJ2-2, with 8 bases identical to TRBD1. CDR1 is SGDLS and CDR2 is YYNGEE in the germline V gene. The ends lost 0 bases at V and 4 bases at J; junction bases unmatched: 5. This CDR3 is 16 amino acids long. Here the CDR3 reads CASSVVGRGPTGELFF. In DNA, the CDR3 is TGTGCCAGCAGCGTAGTAGGCAGGGGGCCCACCGGGGAGCTGTTTTTT.

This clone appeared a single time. This CDR3 reads CASSYGGGGNTEAFF. The DNA of the CDR3 is TGTGCCAGCAGTTACGGGGGTGGAGGAAACACTGAAGCTTTCTTT. The V and J genes are TRBV6-5 and TRBJ1-1; tentative D call: TRBD1 (5 bases). The CDR3 spans 15 residues. The V and J ends lost 2 bases and 2 bases respectively, with 12 bases between them. CDR1 MNHEY and CDR2 SVGAGI come from the germline V gene.

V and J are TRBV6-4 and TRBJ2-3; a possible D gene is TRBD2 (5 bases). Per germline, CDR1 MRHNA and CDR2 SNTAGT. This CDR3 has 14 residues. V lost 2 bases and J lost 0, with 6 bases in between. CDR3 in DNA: TGTGCCAGCAGTGACCGCGGGAGCACAGATACGCAGTATTTT. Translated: CASSDRGSTDTQYF.

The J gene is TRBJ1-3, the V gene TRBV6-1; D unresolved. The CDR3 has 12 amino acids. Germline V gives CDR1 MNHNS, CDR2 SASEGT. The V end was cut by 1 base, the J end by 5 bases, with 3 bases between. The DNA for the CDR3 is TGTGCCAGCAGTGAAGGTCGAAACACCATATATTTT. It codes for CASSEGRNTIYF.

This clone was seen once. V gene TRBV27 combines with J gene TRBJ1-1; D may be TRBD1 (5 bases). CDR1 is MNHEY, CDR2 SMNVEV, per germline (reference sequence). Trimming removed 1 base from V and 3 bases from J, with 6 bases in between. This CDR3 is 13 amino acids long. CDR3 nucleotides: TGTGCCAGCAGTTTATTCAGGGACACTGAAGCTTTCTTT. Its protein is CASSLFRDTEAFF.